The 30 T cell receptor beta chains presented below share a single source sample, sequenced in a study of PD-1 blockade in classical Hodgkin lymphoma. Clones were read by immunoSEQ multiplex PCR, and TCRdb kept only the in-frame ones, dropping some. The sample lists roughly 77,000 clones; approximately 93% were seen once. Described time point: newly diagnosed, previously untreated cHL patient sample. Sequencing was performed on peripheral blood mononuclear cells (PBMCs). These receptors came from a human donor with classical Hodgkin lymphoma.

The chain recombines TRBV6-1 with TRBJ2-5; 7 nucleotides agree with TRBD1. The end of the DNA fits TRBJ2-7 better, so the J call may be wrong. CDR1 is MNHNS, CDR2 SASEGT, per germline. This CDR3 comprises 12 residues. The CDR3 loop is CASRITGAEQYF. DNA of the CDR3: TGTGCCAGCAGGATTACAGGGGCCGAGCAGTACTTC.

The genes are TRBV4-1 and TRBJ2-7; 7 bases agree with TRBD2. The CDR3 has 15 residues. Trimming cost V 1 base and J 4 bases; bases outside gene matches: 7. Germline values: CDR1 MGHRA, CDR2 YSYEKL. This chain's CDR3 is CASSQGWGGTYEQYF. The CDR3 region has the DNA TGCGCCAGCAGCCAAGGGTGGGGAGGGACGTACGAGCAGTACTTC.

V usage is TRBV27 and J usage is TRBJ2-1, with D maybe TRBD2 (5 bases). Germline values: CDR1 MNHEY, CDR2 SMNVEV (reference sequence). Trimming left V 6 bases short and J 0 bases short, with 15 bases between. The CDR3 is 16 amino acids. The CDR3, as DNA: TGTGCCAGCAGCTCTAGGGTGGGGAGCTCCTACAATGAGCAGTTCTTC. This encodes CASSSRVGSSYNEQFF.

The gene calls are TRBV7-9 and TRBJ1-5; no firm D call. Germline-derived CDR1 and CDR2 are SEHNR and FQNEAQ (reference sequence). CDR3 length: 13 residues. V gave up 0 bases and J gave up 4 bases, with 4 bases separating them. CDR3 sequence: CASSLAQNQPQHF. The CDR3, as DNA: TGTGCCAGCAGCTTAGCGCAAAATCAGCCCCAGCATTTT.

CDR3 bases: TGTGCCAGCAGTGAAGCGACGTCGGGTGGGAATGAGCAGTTCTTC. It specifies CASSEATSGGNEQFF. The chain has TRBV2 and TRBJ2-1; no reliable D call. The CDR3 totals 15 residues. Deletions cut 0 bases from V and 7 bases from J, with 13 bases between. The germline V gene has CDR1 SNHLY and CDR2 FYNNEI.

The chain recombines TRBV19 with TRBJ1-5; D gene unclear. CDR3 length: 15 residues. Trimming took off 5 bases at V and 9 bases at J, with 20 bases between the two ends. From germline, CDR1 is LNHDA and CDR2 SQIVND (reference sequence). The CDR3 loop is CASSLQFGSSGPQHF. The CDR3 nucleotides read TGTGCCAGTAGTCTTCAATTTGGGAGTTCAGGGCCCCAGCATTTT.

The V gene is TRBV21-1, the J gene TRBJ2-1; whether TRBD2, the table's D call, matches the DNA was not checked. TRBV21-1 is an annotated pseudogene. The CDR3 is 16 amino acids. The CDR3 region is CASSNLERGAYNEQFF. CDR3 coding DNA: TGTGCCAGCAGCAATTTGGAGCGGGGGGCTTACAATGAGCAGTTCTTC.

This chain joins TRBV18 and TRBJ1-1, with 8 bases fitting TRBD1. Germline loops: CDR1 KGHSH, CDR2 LQKENI. Germline trimming cut 5 bases from V and 5 bases from J; bases unmatched to any gene: 4. This CDR3 contains 13 residues. Here the CDR3 DNA reads TGTGCCAGCTCATCCTACAGGGGGACTGAAGCTTTCTTT. This codes for CASSSYRGTEAFF. Full variable domain (missing parts from reference TRBV18 and TRBJ1-1): NAGVMQNPRHLVRRRGQEARLRCSPMKGHSHVYWYRQLPEEGLKFMVYLQKENIIDESGMPKERFSAEFPKEGPSILRIQQVVRGDSAAYFCASSSYRGTEAFFGQGTRLTVV.

The V call is TRBV18, the J call TRBJ2-3, with 11 bases aligning to TRBD2. V shed 2 bases and J 2 bases; nucleotides not matched to a gene: 9. The CDR3 is 18 amino acids. The V gene's germline CDR1 is KGHSH and CDR2 LQKENI. Here the CDR3 DNA reads TGTGCCAGCTCACCAGCCGACCCGGGACTAGCGGTCACAGATACGCAGTATTTT. It yields the protein CASSPADPGLAVTDTQYF.

The rearrangement links TRBV19 to TRBJ1-6; D is ambiguous. CDR3 length: 14 amino acids. V lost 9 bases, J lost 5 bases, and 14 bases lay in between. Germline V gene sequence: CDR1 LNHDA, CDR2 SQIVND (reference sequence). This CDR3 is CASRVQKDNSPLHF. CDR3 in DNA: TGTGCCAGCCGAGTACAGAAAGATAATTCACCCCTCCACTTT.

The rearrangement joins TRBV18 to TRBJ1-5; no reliable D call. The CDR3 extends over 17 amino acids. V lost 3 bases and J lost 0, with 15 bases in between. Germline lookup yields CDR1 KGHSH and CDR2 LQKENI. CDR3 region: CASSPKYVRDSNQPQHF. DNA of the CDR3: TGTGCCAGCTCACCTAAATATGTGAGGGATAGCAATCAGCCCCAGCATTTT.

As to this clone: This CDR3 is also generated by other DNA sequences in the sample. The genes are TRBV10-3 and TRBJ2-7; D possibly corresponds to TRBD1 (6 bases). Germline V gene sequence: CDR1 ENHRY, CDR2 SYGVKD. This CDR3 spans 12 amino acids. V was shortened by 6 bases and J by 0 bases, with 6 bases between the two germline ends. In nucleotides, the CDR3 is TGTGCCATCAGGGACAGCTCCTACGAGCAGTACTTC. Encoded protein: CAIRDSSYEQYF.

The CDR3: CASSYYPGQGQPQHF. In DNA, the CDR3 is TGTGCCAGCAGTTACTACCCGGGACAGGGTCAGCCCCAGCATTTT. The chain employs TRBV27 and TRBJ1-5; 9 positions agree with TRBD1. This CDR3 has 15 amino acids. Germline V gene data show CDR1 as MNHEY and CDR2 as SMNVEV (reference sequence). The trim removed 4 bases at V and 6 bases at J, leaving 7 bases unmatched.

This clone was picked up a small number of times. This rearrangement joins TRBV15 to TRBJ2-5, with 10 bases fitting TRBD1. The germline CDR1 and CDR2 sequences are LNHNV and YYDKDF (reference sequence). This CDR3 region has 15 residues. The V and J ends lost 5 bases and 5 bases, in that order; junction bases with no gene match: 8. The CDR3 loop reads CATSPWGQGTETQYF. In nucleotides, the CDR3 is TGTGCCACCAGCCCCTGGGGACAGGGGACGGAGACCCAGTACTTC.

The sample holds one count of this clone. The chain uses TRBV6-1 and TRBJ2-5, with D possibly matching TRBD2 (6 bases). V dropped 1 base and J dropped 4 bases, with 10 bases sitting between them. The CDR3 totals 14 residues. Germline-derived CDR1 and CDR2 are MNHNS and SASEGT. The CDR3 loop reads CASSEVQGGETQYF. The CDR3 region has the DNA TGTGCCAGCAGTGAAGTTCAGGGAGGAGAGACCCAGTACTTC.

The rearrangement uses TRBV28 and TRBJ1-2, with TRBD1 identical over 8 bases. CDR3 length equals 15 residues. V gave up 5 bases and J gave up 5 bases; unmatched junction bases: 10. CDR1 and CDR2 from the germline V gene are MDHEN and SYDVKM. CDR3 sequence (DNA): TGTGCCAGCAGTACACCCCGGGGACAGGCTTATGGCTACACCTTC. Its protein is CASSTPRGQAYGYTF.

This clone was detected once. V is TRBV19 and J is TRBJ1-2, with a possible D match to TRBD1 (5 bases). Trimming shortened V by 5 bases and J by 3 bases, and 10 bases separated the two germline ends. Looked up from germline, CDR1 is LNHDA and CDR2 is SQIVND (reference sequence). This CDR3 has 13 amino acids. Written as DNA, the CDR3 is TGTGCCAGTAGTCGGGGCCGTGACTATGGCTACACCTTC. This sequence encodes CASSRGRDYGYTF. Supplemented by reference TRBV19 and TRBJ1-2, the full variable domain reads DGGITQSPKYLFRKEGQNVTLSCEQNLNHDAMYWYRQDPGQGLRLIYYSQIVNDFQKGDIAEGYSVSREKKESFPLTVTSAQKNPTAFYLCASSRGRDYGYTFGSGTRLTVV.

This chain connects TRBV15 to TRBJ1-4, with D unresolved. Germline-derived CDR1 and CDR2 are LNHNV and YYDKDF (reference sequence). Trimming cost V 0 bases and J 3 bases, with 8 bases left between them. There are 15 residues in the CDR3. CDR3: CATSRETVSNEKLFF. CDR3 bases: TGTGCCACCAGCAGAGAAACTGTCTCTAATGAAAAACTGTTTTTT.

This clone was observed once. Written as DNA, the CDR3 is TGTGCCAGCAGTTTATGGGGCGGGGGGCGCGGTCCTAATGAAAAACTGTTTTTT. The encoded protein is CASSLWGGGRGPNEKLFF. The chain carries TRBV28 and TRBJ1-4; D possibly corresponds to TRBD1 (6 bases). The CDR3 spans 18 residues. V dropped 0 bases and J dropped 3 bases, with 17 bases sitting between them. CDR1 is MDHEN, CDR2 SYDVKM, per germline.

The chain couples TRBV2 to TRBJ2-7; a possible D gene is TRBD2 (6 bases). Trimming removed 7 bases from V and 4 bases from J, with 14 bases in between. CDR3 length equals 13 residues. Per germline, CDR1 SNHLY and CDR2 FYNNEI. This CDR3 reads CASTSVGGYEQYF. In DNA form, the CDR3 reads TGTGCCAGCACCTCGGTGGGGGGATACGAGCAGTACTTC.

This clone has a single count. This chain uses TRBV7-9 with TRBJ2-1, with 9 bases identical to TRBD2. This CDR3 has 17 residues. Germline V CDR1 and CDR2: SEHNR, FQNEAQ (reference sequence). V shed 7 bases and J 7 bases; nucleotides not matched to a gene: 17. The CDR3 sequence: CASTRDHGLARRNEQFF. CDR3 in DNA: TGTGCCAGCACGCGAGACCACGGACTAGCGAGGCGTAATGAGCAGTTCTTC.

The rearrangement uses TRBV7-2 and TRBJ2-1; 7 bases fit TRBD2. With V trimmed by 0 bases and J by 9 bases, 8 bases remained unmatched. The germline CDR1 and CDR2 sequences are SGHTA and FQGNSA. There are 15 residues in the CDR3. The CDR3 is CASSLAGVAGGEQFF. CDR3 bases: TGTGCCAGCAGCTTAGCTGGAGTAGCGGGTGGTGAGCAGTTCTTC.

The chain links TRBV7-8 to TRBJ2-7, with D perhaps being TRBD1 or TRBD2 (5 bases each). The CDR3 has 11 residues. V was trimmed by 1 base and J by 12 bases, leaving 10 bases between them. The germline V gene has CDR1 SGHVS and CDR2 FQNEAQ. The CDR3 nucleotides are TGTGCCAGCAGCTTAGGTGAGGGACCGTACTTC. This encodes CASSLGEGPYF.

This chain links TRBV5-1 with TRBJ2-7; D gene uncertain. V dropped 2 bases and J dropped 2 bases, with 11 bases sitting between them. Germline V CDR1 and CDR2: SGHRS, YFSETQ. This CDR3 comprises 14 residues. CDR3 residues: CASSFVSSTYEQYF. The CDR3, as DNA: TGCGCCAGCAGCTTTGTTTCCAGTACCTACGAGCAGTACTTC.

Concerning this clone: Germline is not matched at one junction end, which may reflect a read error. The sample holds other DNA sequences that translate to the same CDR3. The chain links TRBV11-3 to TRBJ2-3; weak D call: TRBD1 (5 bases). Germline CDR1 SGHNT, CDR2 YENEEA. This CDR3 is 15 amino acids long. CDR3 DNA sequence: TGTGCCAGCAGCTTTGGGCTAGGCATGACAGATACGCAATATTTT. The encoded protein is CASSFGLGMTDTQYF.

This clone was observed once. V and J are TRBV6-1 and TRBJ2-7; D possibly corresponds to TRBD1 (6 bases). This CDR3 region has 15 residues. V lost 3 bases to trimming and J lost 3 bases, with 15 bases between them. Germline V CDR1 and CDR2: MNHNS, SASEGT. This CDR3 reads CASSDHNTGLYEQYF. In DNA form, the CDR3 reads TGTGCCAGCAGTGACCATAATACAGGGCTCTACGAGCAGTACTTC.

V usage is TRBV27 and J usage is TRBJ1-2; 8 bases match TRBD1. The J segment lost 4 bases and the V segment lost 5 bases, leaving 9 bases of the junction unmatched. The CDR3 runs to 15 residues. From germline, CDR1 is MNHEY and CDR2 SMNVEV (reference sequence). CDR3 coding DNA: TGTGCCAGCAGTACCCGGGACAGGCCCACCTATGGCTACACCTTC. It translates to CASSTRDRPTYGYTF.

This chain joins TRBV9 and TRBJ1-6, with D possibly being TRBD1 (5 bases). Trimming left V 1 base short and J 14 bases short, with 19 bases between. This CDR3 has 15 residues. The germline CDR1 and CDR2 sequences are SGDLS and YYNGEE. CDR3 sequence (DNA): TGTGCCAGCAGCGTATCGGTCGGGGCTGGGGGGACCCTCCACTTT. Amino acid sequence: CASSVSVGAGGTLHF.

This clone is a singleton in its sample. The chain employs TRBV7-7 and TRBJ2-5; D is undetermined. CDR3 size: 13 residues. Germline V gives CDR1 SSHAT, CDR2 FNYEAQ (reference sequence). Trimming cost V 5 bases and J 3 bases, with 10 bases left between them. The CDR3 DNA follows: TGTGCCAGCAGCAGAGACCGAAAAGAGACCCAGTACTTC. Translating gives CASSRDRKETQYF.

V is TRBV6-5 and J is TRBJ2-7; D remains unclear. This CDR3 is 14 amino acids long. The V end was cut by 0 bases, the J end by 1 base, with 7 bases between. Germline values: CDR1 MNHEY, CDR2 SVGAGI. CDR3 loop: CASSYSGSSYEQYF. DNA of the CDR3: TGTGCCAGCAGTTACTCGGGGTCTTCCTACGAGCAGTACTTC.